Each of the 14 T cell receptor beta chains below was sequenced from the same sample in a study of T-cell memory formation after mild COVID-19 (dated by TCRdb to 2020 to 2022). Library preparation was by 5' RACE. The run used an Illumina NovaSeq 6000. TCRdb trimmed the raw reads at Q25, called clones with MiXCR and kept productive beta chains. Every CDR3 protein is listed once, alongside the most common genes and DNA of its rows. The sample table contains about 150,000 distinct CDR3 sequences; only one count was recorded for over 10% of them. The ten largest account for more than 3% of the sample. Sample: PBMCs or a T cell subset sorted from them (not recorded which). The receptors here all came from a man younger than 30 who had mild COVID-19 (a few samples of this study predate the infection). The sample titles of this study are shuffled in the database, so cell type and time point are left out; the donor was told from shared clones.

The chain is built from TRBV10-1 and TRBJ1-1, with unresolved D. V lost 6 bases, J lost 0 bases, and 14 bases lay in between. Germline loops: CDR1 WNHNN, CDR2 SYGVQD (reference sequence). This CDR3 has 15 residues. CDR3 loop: CASSGNADLNTEAFF. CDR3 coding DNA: TGCGCCAGCAGCGGGAATGCAGATTTGAACACTGAAGCTTTCTTT.

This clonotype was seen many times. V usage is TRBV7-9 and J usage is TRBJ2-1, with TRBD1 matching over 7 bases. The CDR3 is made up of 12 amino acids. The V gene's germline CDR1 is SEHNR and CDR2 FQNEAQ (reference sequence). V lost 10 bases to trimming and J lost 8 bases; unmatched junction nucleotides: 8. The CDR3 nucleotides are TGTGCCATAGGGACAGTTGGCTATGAGCAGTTCTTC. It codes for CAIGTVGYEQFF.

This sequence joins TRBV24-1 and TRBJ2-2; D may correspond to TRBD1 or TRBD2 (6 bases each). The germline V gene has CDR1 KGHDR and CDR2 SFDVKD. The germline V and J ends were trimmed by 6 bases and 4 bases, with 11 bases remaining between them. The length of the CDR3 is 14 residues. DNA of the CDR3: TGTGCCACCAGTATGGGGGGCGGCACCGGGGAGCTGTTTTTT. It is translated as CATSMGGGTGELFF.

The CDR3 sequence: CATSLGGSTGELFF. CDR3 nucleotides: TGTGCCACCAGTCTCGGGGGTTCCACCGGGGAGCTGTTTTTT. The chain employs TRBV24-1 and TRBJ2-2, with D tentatively TRBD2 (6 bases). V lost 6 bases and J lost 4, with 11 bases in between. The germline gives CDR1 KGHDR, CDR2 SFDVKD. The CDR3 extends over 14 amino acids.

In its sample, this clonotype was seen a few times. The CDR3 bases are TGTGCCAGCTCACCGAGGGCAGCGACCTCTGGGGCCAACGTCCTGACTTTC. This codes for CASSPRAATSGANVLTF. The rearrangement links TRBV18 to TRBJ2-6, with TRBD2 as a possible D gene (5 bases). V was shortened by 3 bases and J by 0 bases, with 12 bases between the two germline ends. The CDR3 length is 17 residues. CDR1 is KGHSH and CDR2 is LQKENI in the germline V gene. The whole variable domain, remainder taken from reference TRBV18 and TRBJ2-6, is NAGVMQNPRHLVRRRGQEARLRCSPMKGHSHVYWYRQLPEEGLKFMVYLQKENIIDESGMPKERFSAEFPKEGPSILRIQQVVRGDSAAYFCASSPRAATSGANVLTFGAGSRLTVL.

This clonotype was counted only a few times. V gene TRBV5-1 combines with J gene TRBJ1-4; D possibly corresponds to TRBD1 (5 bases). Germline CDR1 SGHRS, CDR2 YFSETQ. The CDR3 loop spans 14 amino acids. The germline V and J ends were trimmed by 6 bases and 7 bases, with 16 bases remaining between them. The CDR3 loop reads CASTKGRSGEKLFF. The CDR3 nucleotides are TGCGCCAGCACGAAGGGGAGGAGCGGTGAAAAACTGTTTTTT.

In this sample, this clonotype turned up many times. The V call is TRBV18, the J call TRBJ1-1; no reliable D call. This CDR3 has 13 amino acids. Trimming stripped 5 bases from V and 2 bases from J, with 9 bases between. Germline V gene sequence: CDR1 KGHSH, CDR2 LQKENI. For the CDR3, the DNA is TGTGCCAGCTCAATACAAGTAAACACTGAAGCTTTCTTT. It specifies CASSIQVNTEAFF.

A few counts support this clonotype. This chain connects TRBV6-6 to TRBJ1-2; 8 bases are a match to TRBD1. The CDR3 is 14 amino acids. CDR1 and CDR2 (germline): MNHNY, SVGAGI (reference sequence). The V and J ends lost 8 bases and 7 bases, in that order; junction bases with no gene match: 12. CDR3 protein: CASRLQTGGSGYTF. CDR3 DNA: TGTGCCAGCCGACTTCAAACAGGGGGATCTGGCTACACCTTC.

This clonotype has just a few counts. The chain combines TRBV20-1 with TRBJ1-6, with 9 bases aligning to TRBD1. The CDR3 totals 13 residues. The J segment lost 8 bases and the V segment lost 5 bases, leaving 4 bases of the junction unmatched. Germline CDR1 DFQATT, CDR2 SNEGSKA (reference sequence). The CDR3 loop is CSAPGQGDSPLHF. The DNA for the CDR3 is TGCAGTGCTCCGGGACAGGGTGATTCACCCCTCCACTTT.

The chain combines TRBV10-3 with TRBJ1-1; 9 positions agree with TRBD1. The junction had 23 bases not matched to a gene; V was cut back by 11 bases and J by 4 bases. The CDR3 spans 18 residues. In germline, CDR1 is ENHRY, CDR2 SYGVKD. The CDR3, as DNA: TGTGCCTCGACGGGACAGGGTCTCGGGGGGAGTTTCGGCACTGAAGCTTTCTTT. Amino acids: CASTGQGLGGSFGTEAFF.

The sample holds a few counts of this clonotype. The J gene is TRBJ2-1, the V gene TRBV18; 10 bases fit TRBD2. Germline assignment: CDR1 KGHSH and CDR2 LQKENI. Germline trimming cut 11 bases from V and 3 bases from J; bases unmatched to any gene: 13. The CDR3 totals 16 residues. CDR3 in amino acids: CAVSPISSGGYNEQFF. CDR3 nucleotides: TGTGCCGTCTCACCTATCTCTAGCGGGGGCTACAATGAGCAGTTCTTC.

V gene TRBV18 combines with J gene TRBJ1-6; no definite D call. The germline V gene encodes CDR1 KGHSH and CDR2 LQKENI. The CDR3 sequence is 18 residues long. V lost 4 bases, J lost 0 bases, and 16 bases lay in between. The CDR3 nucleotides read TGTGCCAGCTCACGAGCAGGCAACCTTAACTCCTATAATTCACCCCTCCACTTT. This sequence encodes CASSRAGNLNSYNSPLHF.

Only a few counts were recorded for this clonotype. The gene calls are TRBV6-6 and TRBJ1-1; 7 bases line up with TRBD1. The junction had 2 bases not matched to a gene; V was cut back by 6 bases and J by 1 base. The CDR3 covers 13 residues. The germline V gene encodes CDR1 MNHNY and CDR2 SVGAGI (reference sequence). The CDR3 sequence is CASRGTENTEAFF. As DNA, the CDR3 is TGTGCCAGCAGGGGGACAGAGAACACTGAAGCTTTCTTT.

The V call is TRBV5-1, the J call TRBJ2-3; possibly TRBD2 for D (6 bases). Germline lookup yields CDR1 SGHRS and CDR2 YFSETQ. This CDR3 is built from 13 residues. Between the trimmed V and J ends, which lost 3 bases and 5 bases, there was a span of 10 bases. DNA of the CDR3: TGCGCCAGCAGCTCGCTAGCGAAAGATACGCAGTATTTT. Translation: CASSSLAKDTQYF.